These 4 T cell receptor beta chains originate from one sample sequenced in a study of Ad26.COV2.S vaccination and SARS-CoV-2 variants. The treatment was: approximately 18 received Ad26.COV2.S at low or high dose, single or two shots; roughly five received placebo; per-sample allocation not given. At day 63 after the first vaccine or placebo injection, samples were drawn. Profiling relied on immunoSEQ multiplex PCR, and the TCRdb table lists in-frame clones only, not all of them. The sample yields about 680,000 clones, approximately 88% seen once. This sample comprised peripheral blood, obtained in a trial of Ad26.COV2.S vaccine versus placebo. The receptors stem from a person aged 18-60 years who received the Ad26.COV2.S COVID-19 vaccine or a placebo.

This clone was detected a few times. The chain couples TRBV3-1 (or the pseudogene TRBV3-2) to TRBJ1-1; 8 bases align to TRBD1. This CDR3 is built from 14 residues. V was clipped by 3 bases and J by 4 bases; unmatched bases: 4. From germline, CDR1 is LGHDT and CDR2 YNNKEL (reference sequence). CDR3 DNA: TGTGCCAGCAGCCAGAGCAGGGGGCTCACTGAAGCTTTCTTT. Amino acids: CASSQSRGLTEAFF.

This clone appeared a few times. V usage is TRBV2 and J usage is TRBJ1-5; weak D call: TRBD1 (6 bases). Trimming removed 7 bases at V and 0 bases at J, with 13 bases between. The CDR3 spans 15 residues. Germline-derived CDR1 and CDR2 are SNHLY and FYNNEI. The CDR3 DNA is TGTGCCAGCACCGGACAGAGCAATAGCAATCAGCCCCAGCATTTT. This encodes CASTGQSNSNQPQHF.

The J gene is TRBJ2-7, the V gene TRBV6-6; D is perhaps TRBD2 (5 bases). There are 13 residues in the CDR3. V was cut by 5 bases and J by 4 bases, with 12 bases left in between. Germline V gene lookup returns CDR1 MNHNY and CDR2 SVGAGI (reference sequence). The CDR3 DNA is TGTGCCAGCAGTGGAGGCGCGGGTTACGAGCAGTACTTC. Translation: CASSGGAGYEQYF.

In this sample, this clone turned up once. CDR3 in amino acids: CASSEQQAGGHYNEQFF. The CDR3, as DNA: TGTGCCAGCAGTGAACAACAAGCGGGAGGGCATTACAATGAGCAGTTCTTC. The chain carries TRBV25-1 and TRBJ2-1, with TRBD2 identical over 10 bases. J lost 4 bases, V lost 2 bases, and 8 bases had no gene match. Germline CDR1 is MGHDK and CDR2 is SYGVNS. This CDR3 spans 17 amino acids. The variable domain in full, with the rest retrieved from reference TRBV25-1 and TRBJ2-1, is EADIYQTPRYLVIGTGKKITLECSQTMGHDKMYWYQQDPGMELHLIHYSYGVNSTEKGDLSSESTVSRIRTEHFPLTLESARPSHTSQYLCASSEQQAGGHYNEQFFGPGTRLTVL.